This T cell receptor (beta chain) was observed in a study of T cells after yellow fever vaccination. Across the whole study: Fractions of limited cellularity were prepared by means of SMART-Seq v4 Ultra Low Input.

Study-level points and caveats: The booster saw the reappearance of most primary-vaccination clones (roughly 97% CD4, around 88% CD8). Overall, a small share of clonotypes was seen in both CD4 and CD8 compartments.

The V and J ends lost 0 bases and 9 bases respectively, with 11 bases between them. Germline CDR1 is WNHNN and CDR2 is SYGVQD (reference sequence). The CDR3 extends over 13 amino acids. 5'RACE template switching generated TCR cDNA, adding a universal primer site and UMIs. TCRdb called the 5' RACE reads again in MiXCR, with one record for every CDR3 protein. The sample consists of around 600,000 distinct CDR3 sequences, around 12% of them appearing once. This clonotype was seen a few times. Its matching antigen is unknown. The specimen was PBMCs, collected on the day of the yellow fever booster vaccination. The V and J genes are TRBV10-1 and TRBJ1-2; D gene ambiguous. This receptor was obtained from a man aged 30 to 45 who received the YFV17D yellow fever vaccine. The CDR3 DNA reads as TGCGCCAGCAGTGAGTCCTTCGCGGGAAGCTACACCTTC. Encoded protein: CASSESFAGSYTF.